What follows describes a single T cell receptor beta chain. Repertoires were generated with immunoSEQ multiplex PCR, while TCRdb's copy carries only in-frame clones and drops some. The sample includes approximately 160,000 clones, roughly four fifths seen only once; the top ten take roughly 3.7%. V was pared by 0 bases and J by 2 bases, with 7 bases between. The CDR3 runs 14 residues. Germline CDR1 is KGHSH and CDR2 is LQKENI. This specimen comes from a study of blood T cell repertoires in COVID-19. Study information: Acute and convalescent COVID-19 samples came from the United States, Italy and Spain. Nucleic acid was either cDNA or gDNA, and it came from T cells, B-cell-depleted T cells, or PBMCs.

Sequenced material: peripheral blood. The clonotype originates from a woman older than 75 with acute or convalescent COVID-19. The rearrangement uses TRBV18 and TRBJ2-5; D unresolved. The CDR3 sequence: CASSPPSLQETQYF. In DNA form, the CDR3 reads TGTGCCAGCTCACCACCTTCTTTGCAAGAGACCCAGTACTTC.